The 30 T cell receptor beta chains in this list originate from one sample, sequenced in a study of technical replicates of blood from a few donors (dated by TCRdb to about 2017). The library was produced with the immunoSEQ multiplex PCR assay. TCRdb mirrors the immuneACCESS table, restricted to in-frame sequences. Some clones are absent from its copies; in checked studies, under half trace to an unresolved V gene, and the reason for the others is unknown. For this sample the table gives roughly 97,000 clones, of which 95% to 96% were detected only once. About 0.36% of the sample goes to the ten largest clones. Sequenced sample: T cells isolated from PBMCs. Receptors were obtained from a human donor in good health.

The gene calls are TRBV4-2 and TRBJ1-2; 7 nucleotides align to TRBD1. The CDR3 contains 15 residues. Germline V CDR1 and CDR2: LGHNA, YNFKEQ. The ends lost 4 bases at V and 5 bases at J; junction bases unmatched: 10. The CDR3 region is CASSPGEGAGYGYTF. The CDR3 region has the DNA TGTGCCAGCAGCCCCGGCGAGGGGGCCGGGTATGGCTACACCTTC.

The genes are TRBV27 and TRBJ2-7; 7 bases fit TRBD2. This CDR3 is built from 15 residues. The germline CDR1 and CDR2 sequences are MNHEY and SMNVEV (reference sequence). V trimming: 3 bases; J trimming: 2 bases; junction bases outside the gene matches: 7. The CDR3 DNA reads TGTGCCAGCAGTTTTTGGGGGAGGGGAACCTACGAGCAGTACTTC. It codes for CASSFWGRGTYEQYF.

The chain couples TRBV29-1 to TRBJ1-1; a possible D gene is TRBD1 (6 bases). Germline V CDR1 and CDR2: SQVTM, ANQGSEA. V lost 5 bases, J lost 2 bases, and 9 bases lay in between. The CDR3 loop spans 12 amino acids. DNA of the CDR3: TGCAGCGTTAAGGGACATAACACTGAAGCTTTCTTT. Amino acids: CSVKGHNTEAFF.

This chain uses TRBV6-5 with TRBJ2-6; 7 positions match TRBD1. The CDR3 length is 16 residues. CDR1 and CDR2 from the germline V gene are MNHEY and SVGAGI. V gave up 0 bases and J gave up 2 bases; unmatched junction bases: 1. In DNA, the CDR3 is TGTGCCAGCAGTTACTCGCAGGGGGCTGGGGCCAACGTCCTGACTTTC. Translating it yields CASSYSQGAGANVLTF.

This rearrangement joins TRBV6-5 to TRBJ1-5, with D possibly matching TRBD1 (6 bases). Trimming removed 5 bases at V and 1 base at J, with 12 bases between. CDR3 size: 15 residues. The germline V gene has CDR1 MNHEY and CDR2 SVGAGI. CDR3 sequence: CASSIQGHSNQPQHF. CDR3 in DNA: TGTGCCAGCAGTATACAGGGTCACAGCAATCAGCCCCAGCATTTT.

The rearrangement joins TRBV19 to TRBJ1-5; 9 bases match TRBD1. CDR1 and CDR2 from the germline V gene are LNHDA and SQIVND (reference sequence). CDR3 size: 14 residues. Trimming took 6 bases from V and 6 from J; bases not matched to a gene: 6. CDR3 loop: CASRGTGRGQPQHF. Written as DNA, the CDR3 is TGTGCCAGTAGAGGGACAGGGCGAGGTCAGCCCCAGCATTTT.

This chain joins TRBV2 and TRBJ1-5, with D uncertain. Germline V gene sequence: CDR1 SNHLY, CDR2 FYNNEI. The CDR3 loop spans 11 amino acids. The V end was cut by 6 bases, the J end by 4 bases, with 4 bases between. CDR3 protein: CASRENQPQHF. The CDR3 bases are TGTGCCAGCAGAGAGAATCAGCCCCAGCATTTT.

The chain uses TRBV27 and TRBJ2-7, with TRBD1 matching 7 bases. V was clipped by 8 bases and J by 3 bases; unmatched bases: 7. The CDR3 is 13 amino acids. Germline V CDR1 and CDR2: MNHEY, SMNVEV (reference sequence). In DNA form, the CDR3 reads TGTGCCAGCGGAAACAGGGGCGACTACGAGCAGTACTTC. Residues: CASGNRGDYEQYF.

The rearrangement links TRBV7-3 to TRBJ2-1; 8 nucleotides agree with TRBD2. The CDR3 has 13 amino acids. V was clipped by 5 bases and J by 6 bases; unmatched bases: 3. Germline values: CDR1 SGHTA, CDR2 FQGTGA. DNA for the CDR3: TGTGCCAGCAGCGATGGGACTAGCAATGAGCAGTTCTTC. The encoded protein is CASSDGTSNEQFF.

This sequence joins TRBV30 and TRBJ1-2; D is uncertain. Per germline, CDR1 GTSNPN and CDR2 SVGIG (reference sequence). Trimming shortened V by 0 bases and J by 5 bases, and 13 bases separated the two germline ends. CDR3 size: 14 residues. CDR3 DNA sequence: TGTGCCTGGAGTGTACTAAATCTATTTTATGGCTACACCTTC. It yields the protein CAWSVLNLFYGYTF. Full variable domain (outside the CDR3, taken from reference TRBV30 and TRBJ1-2): SQTIHQWPATLVQPVGSPLSLECTVEGTSNPNLYWYRQAAGRGLQLLFYSVGIGQISSEVPQNLSASRPQDRQFILSSKKLLLSDSGFYLCAWSVLNLFYGYTFGSGTRLTVV.

V is TRBV19 and J is TRBJ1-1; unclear D gene. The V gene lost 3 bases and the J gene lost 0 bases, with 20 bases spanning the gap. Looked up from germline, CDR1 is LNHDA and CDR2 is SQIVND (reference sequence). The CDR3 has 18 amino acids. For the CDR3, the DNA is TGTGCCAGTAGTATGGAGCAGGCGGGAACCAACATGAACACTGAAGCTTTCTTT. It encodes CASSMEQAGTNMNTEAFF.

This clone was seen a single time. The chain recombines TRBV19 with TRBJ2-3; 9 nucleotides match TRBD2. Unmatched junction bases numbered 5, after V lost 2 bases and J lost 8 bases. Germline CDR1 reads LNHDA; CDR2 reads SQIVND (reference sequence). The CDR3 is 14 residues long. CDR3 nucleotide sequence: TGTGCCAGTAGTATAAGGCGGGAGGGGATTACGCAGTATTTT. Its translation is CASSIRREGITQYF.

V gene TRBV4-1 combines with J gene TRBJ2-2, with D maybe TRBD1 (5 bases). The CDR3 consists of 16 residues. Trimming took 3 bases from V and 0 from J, leaving 11 bases between them. Looked up from germline, CDR1 is MGHRA and CDR2 is YSYEKL. As DNA, the CDR3 is TGCGCCAGCAGCCATCCCAGGGAACCGAACACCGGGGAGCTGTTTTTT. Protein product: CASSHPREPNTGELFF.

The chain couples TRBV5-4 to TRBJ1-3, with TRBD1 matching 7 bases. The CDR3 extends over 15 amino acids. CDR1 and CDR2 from the germline V gene are SGHNT and YYREEE (reference sequence). V dropped 3 bases and J dropped 2; count of bases not matched to a gene: 5. CDR3 nucleotide sequence: TGTGCCAGCAGCTCTGCCGGGACAGCTGGAAACACCATATATTTT. Amino acid sequence: CASSSAGTAGNTIYF.

This chain joins TRBV27 and TRBJ2-5, with TRBD1 matching 7 bases. The CDR3 is 13 residues long. From germline, CDR1 is MNHEY and CDR2 SMNVEV (reference sequence). V lost 5 bases to trimming and J lost 5 bases; unmatched junction nucleotides: 5. The CDR3 here is CASSQQGKETQYF. In DNA, the CDR3 is TGTGCCAGCAGTCAACAGGGGAAGGAGACCCAGTACTTC.

This clone occurred once. This chain links TRBV9 with TRBJ1-3; D call uncertain. Germline loops: CDR1 SGDLS, CDR2 YYNGEE. The ends were cut back, 3 bases at V and 9 bases at J, with 19 bases in the middle. The CDR3 has 15 amino acids. The CDR3 DNA reads TGTGCCAGCAGCGCCAGCCCCAGGCCCGCAGGCACCATATATTTT. Amino acid sequence: CASSASPRPAGTIYF.

V gene TRBV4-2 combines with J gene TRBJ1-2, with 9 bases aligning to TRBD1. This CDR3 has 17 amino acids. Germline CDR1 and CDR2: LGHNA and YNFKEQ. Losses at the gene ends were 0 bases for V and 6 bases for J; bases not matched to a gene: 11. The CDR3 is CASSQEPGQGGGDGYTF. The CDR3 DNA follows: TGTGCCAGCAGCCAAGAGCCGGGACAGGGAGGAGGGGATGGCTACACCTTC.

The V gene is TRBV4-1, the J gene TRBJ1-4; D is possibly TRBD1 (5 bases). Germline CDR1 and CDR2: MGHRA and YSYEKL. V was clipped by 1 base and J by 5 bases, with 11 bases between them. This CDR3 region has 15 residues. Written as DNA, the CDR3 is TGCGCCAGCAGCCAAGTTGTGTCAGGGAATGAAAAACTGTTTTTT. Amino acid sequence: CASSQVVSGNEKLFF.

The chain combines TRBV7-2 with TRBJ2-1; 8 nucleotides line up with TRBD2. J was trimmed by 8 bases and V by 0 bases; bases with no gene match: 9. CDR3 size: 16 residues. CDR1 is SGHTA, CDR2 FQGNSA, per germline. The CDR3 bases are TGTGCCAGCAGCTTAGCGCCGGGACTAGGGACCTATGAGCAGTTCTTC. Translating it yields CASSLAPGLGTYEQFF.

The chain links TRBV14 to TRBJ2-6, with unresolved D. The CDR3 is made up of 13 amino acids. Germline CDR1 and CDR2: SGHDN and FVKESK. V lost 2 bases and J lost 8, with 7 bases in between. CDR3 amino acids: CASSQTSPNVLTF. The CDR3 DNA reads TGTGCCAGCAGCCAAACATCGCCCAACGTCCTGACTTTC.

The gene calls are TRBV28 and TRBJ1-5; D is perhaps TRBD1 (6 bases). V dropped 2 bases and J dropped 10 bases, with 12 bases sitting between them. CDR1 is MDHEN, CDR2 SYDVKM, per germline. There are 13 residues in the CDR3. The CDR3 is CASSLGGRHPQHF. DNA of the CDR3: TGTGCCAGCAGTTTAGGGGGCAGGCACCCCCAGCATTTT. Full variable domain (outside the CDR3, taken from reference TRBV28 and TRBJ1-5): DVKVTQSSRYLVKRTGEKVFLECVQDMDHENMFWYRQDPGLGLRLIYFSYDVKMKEKGDIPEGYSVSREKKERFSLILESASTNQTSMYLCASSLGGRHPQHFGDGTRLSIL.

This clone has only one observation. This chain joins TRBV19 and TRBJ1-1, with 9 positions matching TRBD1. The trim removed 1 base at V and 12 bases at J, leaving 6 bases unmatched. The CDR3 is 13 amino acids. CDR1 and CDR2 (germline): LNHDA, SQIVND (reference sequence). CDR3 sequence reads: CASSIVTGGNPFF. CDR3 in DNA: TGTGCCAGTAGTATAGTCACAGGGGGCAATCCTTTCTTT. The full variable domain, with the rest looked up from reference TRBV19 and TRBJ1-1, is DGGITQSPKYLFRKEGQNVTLSCEQNLNHDAMYWYRQDPGQGLRLIYYSQIVNDFQKGDIAEGYSVSREKKESFPLTVTSAQKNPTAFYLCASSIVTGGNPFFGQGTRLTVV.

J is TRBJ2-7 and V is TRBV27; 10 nucleotides line up with TRBD2. The CDR3 sequence is 19 residues long. Per the germline V gene, CDR1 is MNHEY and CDR2 is SMNVEV (reference sequence). V lost 1 base, J lost 3 bases, and 15 bases stayed unmatched. CDR3 loop: CASSLFWGRVKREGYEQYF. The DNA for the CDR3 is TGTGCCAGCAGTTTATTCTGGGGCAGGGTAAAGCGGGAGGGCTACGAGCAGTACTTC.

V is TRBV11-2 and J is TRBJ2-2; a possible D gene is TRBD2 (7 bases). The CDR3 is made up of 14 amino acids. The germline gives CDR1 SGHAT, CDR2 FQNNGV. Trimming removed 2 bases from V and 7 bases from J, with 11 bases in between. The CDR3: CASSLRGAGGELFF. CDR3 nucleotide sequence: TGTGCCAGCAGCTTACGGGGGGCTGGCGGGGAGCTGTTTTTT.

The rearrangement links TRBV9 to TRBJ2-1, with 16 nucleotides matching TRBD2. There are 18 residues in the CDR3. The V gene's germline CDR1 is SGDLS and CDR2 YYNGEE. The junction had 11 bases not matched to a gene; V was cut back by 3 bases and J by 8 bases. This chain's CDR3 is CASSGAQGTSGRAHEQFF. CDR3 DNA sequence: TGTGCCAGCAGCGGTGCCCAAGGGACTAGCGGGAGGGCCCATGAGCAGTTCTTC.

The rearrangement joins TRBV11-2 to TRBJ2-1; TRBD2 matches at 13 bases. Germline CDR1 reads SGHAT; CDR2 reads FQNNGV. With 5 bases clipped from V and 12 bases from J, the junction kept 10 bases outside the gene matches. The CDR3 is 15 amino acids. The CDR3 coding sequence is TGTGCCAGCAGCATCCTAACTAGCGGGAGGGCCGGGCAGTTCTTC. Amino acid sequence: CASSILTSGRAGQFF.

V gene TRBV5-6 combines with J gene TRBJ2-5; 8 bases map to TRBD1. The V and J ends lost 4 bases and 7 bases, in that order; junction bases with no gene match: 12. This CDR3 is built from 15 residues. CDR1 is SGHDT, CDR2 YYEEEE, per germline. CDR3 DNA: TGTGCCAGCAGCCCGGACAGGGAGCCATTGGTGACCCAGTACTTC. Its translation is CASSPDREPLVTQYF.

The V and J genes are TRBV19 and TRBJ1-1; TRBD1 is a possible D gene (5 bases). Trimming pared 8 bases from V and 4 bases from J, leaving 8 bases between. This CDR3 contains 11 residues. Germline assignment: CDR1 LNHDA and CDR2 SQIVND (reference sequence). CDR3 bases: TGTGCCAGTGGGGCTGTCACTGAAGCTTTCTTT. Protein product: CASGAVTEAFF.

V and J are TRBV5-4 and TRBJ2-1; 14 bases fit TRBD2. The CDR3 spans 15 residues. V lost 4 bases and J lost 5; bases outside the gene matches: 2. CDR1 and CDR2 from the germline V gene are SGHNT and YYREEE (reference sequence). This chain's CDR3 is CASSRGLAGDNEQFF. In DNA, the CDR3 is TGTGCCAGCAGCCGGGGACTAGCGGGAGACAATGAGCAGTTCTTC.

CDR3 amino acids: CASSEGGHPYEQYF. In nucleotides, the CDR3 is TGTGCCAGCAGTGAAGGGGGACATCCCTACGAGCAGTACTTC. This rearrangement joins TRBV6-1 to TRBJ2-7; maybe TRBD1 (6 bases). Germline CDR1 MNHNS, CDR2 SASEGT. Trimming pared 1 base from V and 2 bases from J, leaving 9 bases between. The CDR3 loop spans 14 amino acids.